Listed here are 23 T cell receptor beta chains from one sample, sequenced in a study of CD8 T cells in ankylosing spondylitis. Whole-study results and caveats: A motif in TCR beta, a set of 8 or 9 highly homologous variants, appeared characteristic of ankylosing spondylitis blood.

TCRdb reprocessed the 5' RACE reads via MiXCR and lists one record per CDR3 protein. The sample carries a few hundred thousand distinct CDR3 sequences, 17% recorded once. Their specific antigens are unknown. The sample comprised blood, either unsorted or a sorted T cell fraction (not recorded which). These receptors all come from a male donor with ankylosing spondylitis.

V is TRBV30 and J is TRBJ1-6; D ambiguous. Trimming shortened V by 1 base and J by 8 bases, and 9 bases separated the two germline ends. The germline CDR1 and CDR2 sequences are GTSNPN and SVGIG (reference sequence). CDR3 length: 13 residues. The CDR3, as DNA: TGTGCCTGGAGTGGACGCGTGGATTCACCCCTCCACTTT. It is translated as CAWSGRVDSPLHF.

This chain uses TRBV30 with TRBJ2-3; a possible D gene is TRBD1 (5 bases). Per the germline V gene, CDR1 is GTSNPN and CDR2 is SVGIG (reference sequence). With 5 bases removed from V and 3 bases from J, the gap between germline ends came to 9 bases. CDR3 size: 12 residues. The CDR3: CAWDQGTDTQYF. CDR3 nucleotides: TGTGCCTGGGATCAGGGAACAGATACGCAGTATTTT. The variable domain in full, completed from reference TRBV30 and TRBJ2-3, reads SQTIHQWPATLVQPVGSPLSLECTVEGTSNPNLYWYRQAAGRGLQLLFYSVGIGQISSEVPQNLSASRPQDRQFILSSKKLLLSDSGFYLCAWDQGTDTQYFGPGTRLTVL.

This clonotype was observed a few times. This chain uses TRBV3-1 with TRBJ2-1, with TRBD2 matching over 7 bases. The CDR3 sequence is 16 residues long. With V trimmed by 1 base and J by 8 bases, 11 bases remained unmatched. The germline CDR1 and CDR2 sequences are LGHDT and YNNKEL (reference sequence). CDR3 sequence reads: CASSQARLQGGDEQFF. The CDR3 nucleotides are TGTGCCAGCAGCCAAGCTAGGTTGCAGGGAGGGGATGAGCAGTTCTTC.

The chain is built from TRBV12-3 or TRBV12-4 and TRBJ2-2; D may be TRBD2 (6 bases). This CDR3 comprises 13 residues. The V gene lost 6 bases and the J gene lost 7 bases, with 12 bases spanning the gap. The CDR3 protein is CASSTQTSGELFF. The CDR3 nucleotides are TGTGCCAGCAGCACTCAGACTAGCGGGGAGCTGTTTTTT.

The chain carries TRBV28 and TRBJ1-5, with D maybe TRBD1 (6 bases). Trimming pared 5 bases from V and 6 bases from J, leaving 14 bases between. The CDR3 loop spans 14 amino acids. The germline CDR1 and CDR2 sequences are MDHEN and SYDVKM. CDR3 protein: CASSRPLQGQPQHF. In nucleotides, the CDR3 is TGTGCCAGCAGTCGACCCCTACAGGGTCAGCCCCAGCATTTT.

The chain joins TRBV25-1 to TRBJ2-4; either TRBD1 or TRBD2 may supply D (5 bases each). The CDR3 contains 15 residues. The V end was cut by 4 bases, the J end by 0 bases, with 10 bases between. Germline V gene data show CDR1 as MGHDK and CDR2 as SYGVNS. In nucleotides, the CDR3 is TGTGCCAGCAGTGCCGAGGGGTTAGCCAAAAACATTCAGTACTTC. Protein product: CASSAEGLAKNIQYF.

This clonotype has more than one count but fewer than ten. The chain links TRBV7-9 to TRBJ1-1; D gene ambiguous. In germline, CDR1 is SEHNR, CDR2 FQNEAQ (reference sequence). This CDR3 spans 12 amino acids. V lost 2 bases and J 4 bases, leaving 5 bases between the germline ends. CDR3 protein: CASSLRPTEAFF. CDR3 coding DNA: TGTGCCAGCAGCTTACGTCCCACTGAAGCTTTCTTT.

V is TRBV19 and J is TRBJ1-2; tentatively, D is TRBD1 (5 bases). Germline V gene data show CDR1 as LNHDA and CDR2 as SQIVND (reference sequence). CDR3 length: 14 residues. V lost 6 bases, J lost 2 bases, and 13 bases lay in between. CDR3 loop: CASRTAGTNYGYTF. The CDR3 nucleotides read TGTGCCAGTAGAACCGCCGGGACCAACTATGGCTACACCTTC.

The V and J genes are TRBV5-1 and TRBJ2-7; 7 bases fit TRBD2. This CDR3 comprises 14 residues. Per germline, CDR1 SGHRS and CDR2 YFSETQ. V shed 5 bases, J shed 4 bases, and the junction held 9 bases outside the gene matches. CDR3 residues: CASRSASGSYEQYF. The CDR3 DNA follows: TGCGCCAGCAGATCGGCTAGCGGCAGTTACGAGCAGTACTTC.

This clonotype was counted at least ten times. The chain couples TRBV13 to TRBJ1-1; D is possibly TRBD1 (5 bases). V shed 5 bases and J shed 1 base, with 8 bases lying between them. The germline V gene has CDR1 PRHDT and CDR2 FYEKMQ (reference sequence). The length of the CDR3 is 13 residues. The CDR3: CASSTGQNTEAFF. The DNA of the CDR3 is TGTGCCAGCAGCACTGGACAGAACACTGAAGCTTTCTTT.

The gene calls are TRBV25-1 and TRBJ1-5; D gene unclear. Germline V lookup: CDR1 MGHDK, CDR2 SYGVNS. This CDR3 has 14 residues. V was trimmed by 2 bases and J by 1 base, leaving 6 bases between them. CDR3: CASSENDSNQPQHF. CDR3 nucleotides: TGTGCCAGCAGTGAAAATGACAGCAATCAGCCCCAGCATTTT.

This clonotype was counted between two and nine times. The junction differs from germline at one of its ends, possibly a read error. The chain uses TRBV7-7 and TRBJ2-5, with 9 bases that match TRBD2. The CDR3 spans 14 residues. Germline CDR1 and CDR2: SSHAT and FNYEAQ (reference sequence). The CDR3 here is CASRVLAGSGTQYF. The CDR3 region has the DNA TGTGCTAGCAGAGTCCTAGCGGGGTCCGGGACCCAGTACTTC.

The rearrangement uses TRBV20-1 and TRBJ2-5, with 9 bases fitting TRBD2. The ends lost 5 bases at V and 5 bases at J; junction bases unmatched: 12. The CDR3 runs 15 residues. Germline V gene lookup returns CDR1 DFQATT and CDR2 SNEGSKA (reference sequence). CDR3 nucleotide sequence: TGCAGTGCTGTGTCTAGCGGGGCGGGAGGGGAGACCCAGTACTTC. Protein product: CSAVSSGAGGETQYF.

This chain links TRBV29-1 with TRBJ2-7, with a tentative D call TRBD2 (6 bases). Germline V lookup: CDR1 SQVTM, CDR2 ANQGSEA. The CDR3 runs 11 residues. Here the CDR3 reads CTAEAGYEQYF. CDR3 in DNA: TGCACCGCGGAAGCGGGCTACGAGCAGTACTTC.

This clonotype was observed many times. The chain is built from TRBV9 and TRBJ2-3, with 7 bases lining up with TRBD1. Germline CDR1 SGDLS, CDR2 YYNGEE. V trimming: 4 bases; J trimming: 6 bases; junction bases outside the gene matches: 11. The CDR3 covers 15 residues. The CDR3 here is CASSSRQGGEDTQYF. The CDR3 bases are TGTGCCAGCAGCTCCAGACAGGGTGGGGAGGATACGCAGTATTTT.

The rearrangement joins TRBV24-1 to TRBJ2-2; the D gene is possibly TRBD1 (6 bases). This CDR3 spans 17 amino acids. Germline values: CDR1 KGHDR, CDR2 SFDVKD. V was pared by 3 bases and J by 4 bases, with 17 bases between. The DNA for the CDR3 is TGTGCCACCAGTGATACCAGGGTTCTCAGGGGCACCGGGGAGCTGTTTTTT. Its protein is CATSDTRVLRGTGELFF.

A few counts support this clonotype. The chain employs TRBV9 and TRBJ2-1, with TRBD2 matching 10 bases. The V gene's germline CDR1 is SGDLS and CDR2 YYNGEE. V lost 0 bases, J lost 7 bases, and 4 bases stayed unmatched. The CDR3 spans 15 residues. CDR3 region: CASSVEIAGGNEQFF. Here the CDR3 DNA reads TGTGCCAGCAGCGTAGAAATAGCGGGGGGAAATGAGCAGTTCTTC.

This chain uses TRBV20-1 with TRBJ1-5, with a tentative D call TRBD1 (5 bases). V shed 6 bases and J shed 1 base, with 16 bases lying between them. Germline loops: CDR1 DFQATT, CDR2 SNEGSKA (reference sequence). The CDR3 contains 15 residues. DNA for the CDR3: TGCAGTGCGCAACCCCGGGACCCAAGCAATCAGCCCCAGCATTTT. It specifies CSAQPRDPSNQPQHF.

The CDR3, as DNA: TGTGCCAGCTCCCTGGGACAGGCGGAAAGAGATACGCAGTATTTT. It codes for CASSLGQAERDTQYF. The chain is built from TRBV18 and TRBJ2-3; 8 nucleotides align to TRBD1. Trimming removed 6 bases from V and 5 bases from J; junction bases left unmatched: 10. This CDR3 comprises 15 residues. CDR1 and CDR2 (germline): KGHSH, LQKENI.

The chain links TRBV29-1 to TRBJ1-2; D gene unclear. This CDR3 spans 11 amino acids. The ends were cut back, 4 bases at V and 4 bases at J, with 7 bases in the middle. From germline, CDR1 is SQVTM and CDR2 ANQGSEA. In DNA form, the CDR3 reads TGCAGCGTTGGGTTTAGCTATGGCTACACCTTC. This encodes CSVGFSYGYTF.

This clonotype has more than one count but fewer than ten. The V call is TRBV7-2, the J call TRBJ2-7; 9 bases match TRBD1. The CDR3 is 14 residues long. V lost 4 bases, J lost 3 bases, and 4 bases stayed unmatched. CDR1 and CDR2 (germline): SGHTA, FQGNSA. The CDR3 DNA sequence: TGTGCCAGCAGCTCTACGGGACAGGGCTACGAGCAGTACTTC. It is translated as CASSSTGQGYEQYF. Filled out from reference TRBV7-2 and TRBJ2-7, the complete variable domain reads GAGVSQSPSNKVTEKGKDVELRCDPISGHTALYWYRQSLGQGLEFLIYFQGNSAPDKSGLPSDRFSAERTGGSVSTLTIQRTQQEDSAVYLCASSSTGQGYEQYFGPGTRLTVT.

The chain is built from TRBV7-9 and TRBJ1-6, with 7 bases that match TRBD1. The CDR3 consists of 16 residues. With V trimmed by 5 bases and J by 5 bases, 9 bases remained unmatched. The germline gives CDR1 SEHNR, CDR2 FQNEAQ (reference sequence). CDR3 amino acids: CASSTKGGQDNSPLHF. The CDR3 DNA follows: TGTGCCAGCAGCACCAAGGGAGGACAGGATAATTCACCCCTCCACTTT.

This clonotype appeared a few times. The chain combines TRBV7-2 with TRBJ1-3; D remains ambiguous. The CDR3 has 15 residues. V lost 0 bases and J 0 bases, leaving 6 bases between the germline ends. Per the germline V gene, CDR1 is SGHTA and CDR2 is FQGNSA. CDR3 loop: CASSLAISSGNTIYF. The CDR3 DNA reads as TGTGCCAGCAGCTTAGCCATTAGCTCTGGAAACACCATATATTTT.